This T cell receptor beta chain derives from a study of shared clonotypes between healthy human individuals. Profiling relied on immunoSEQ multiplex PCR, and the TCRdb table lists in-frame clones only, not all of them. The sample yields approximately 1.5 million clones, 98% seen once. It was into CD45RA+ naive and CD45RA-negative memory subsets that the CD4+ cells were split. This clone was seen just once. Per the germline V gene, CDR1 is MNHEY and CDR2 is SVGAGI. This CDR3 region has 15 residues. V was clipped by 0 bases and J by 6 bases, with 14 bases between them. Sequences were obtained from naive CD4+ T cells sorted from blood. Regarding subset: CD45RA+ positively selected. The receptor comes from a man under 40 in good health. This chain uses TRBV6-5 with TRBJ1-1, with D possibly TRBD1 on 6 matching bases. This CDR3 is CASSYSTQGPAEAFF. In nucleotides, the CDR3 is TGTGCCAGCAGTTACTCGACACAGGGTCCCGCTGAAGCTTTCTTT.